This T cell receptor (beta chain) emerged from a study of blood T cell repertoires in COVID-19. Profiling relied on immunoSEQ multiplex PCR, and the TCRdb table lists in-frame clones only, not all of them. The sample has 380,000 or so clones, roughly 90% seen once. CDR3 size: 13 residues. V lost 0 bases to trimming and J lost 6 bases; unmatched junction nucleotides: 0. Germline lookup yields CDR1 MNHEY and CDR2 SMNVEV (reference sequence). This TCR was sampled from a man between 40 and 49 years old with acute or convalescent COVID-19. This chain connects TRBV27 to TRBJ1-2; 8 positions match TRBD1. Sequencing input: peripheral blood. The CDR3 here is CASSLSTGDGYTF. Written as DNA, the CDR3 is TGTGCCAGCAGTTTATCGACAGGGGATGGCTACACCTTC.